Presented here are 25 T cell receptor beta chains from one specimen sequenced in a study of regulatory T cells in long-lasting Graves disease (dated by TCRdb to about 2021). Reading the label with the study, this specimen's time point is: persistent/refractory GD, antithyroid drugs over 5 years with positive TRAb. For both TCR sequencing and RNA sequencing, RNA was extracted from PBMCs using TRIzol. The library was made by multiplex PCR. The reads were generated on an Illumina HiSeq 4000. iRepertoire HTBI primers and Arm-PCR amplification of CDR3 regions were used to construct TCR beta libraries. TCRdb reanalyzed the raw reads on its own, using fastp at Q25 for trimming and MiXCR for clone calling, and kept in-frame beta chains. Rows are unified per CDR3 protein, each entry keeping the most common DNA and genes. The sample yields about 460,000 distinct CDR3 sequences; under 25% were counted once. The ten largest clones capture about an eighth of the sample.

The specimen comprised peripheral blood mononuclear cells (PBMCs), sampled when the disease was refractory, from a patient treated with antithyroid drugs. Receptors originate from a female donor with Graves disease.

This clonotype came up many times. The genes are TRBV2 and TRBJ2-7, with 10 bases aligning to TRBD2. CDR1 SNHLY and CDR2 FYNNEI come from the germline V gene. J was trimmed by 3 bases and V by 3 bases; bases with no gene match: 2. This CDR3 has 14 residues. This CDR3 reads CASSEASGSYEQYF. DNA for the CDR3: TGTGCCAGCAGTGAGGCTAGCGGGAGCTACGAGCAGTACTTC.

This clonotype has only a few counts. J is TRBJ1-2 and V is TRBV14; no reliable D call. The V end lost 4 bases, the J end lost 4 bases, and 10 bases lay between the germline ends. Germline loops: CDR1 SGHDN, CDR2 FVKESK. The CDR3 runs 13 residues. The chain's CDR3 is CASSPSSPYGYTF. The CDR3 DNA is TGTGCCAGCAGCCCTAGCAGCCCCTATGGCTACACCTTC.

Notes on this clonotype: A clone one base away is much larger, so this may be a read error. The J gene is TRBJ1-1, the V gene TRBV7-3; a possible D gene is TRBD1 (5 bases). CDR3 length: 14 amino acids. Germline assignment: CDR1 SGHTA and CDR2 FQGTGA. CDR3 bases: TGTGCCAGCAGCGCGCAGGGTCAGAGGGCTGAAGTTTTCTTT. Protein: CASSAQGQRAEVFF.

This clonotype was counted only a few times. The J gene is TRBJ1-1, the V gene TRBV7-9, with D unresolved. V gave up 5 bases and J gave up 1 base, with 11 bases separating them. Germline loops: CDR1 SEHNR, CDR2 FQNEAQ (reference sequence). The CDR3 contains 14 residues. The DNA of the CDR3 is TGTGCCAGCAGCCGCGGTATACCGAACACTGAAGCTTTCTTT. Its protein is CASSRGIPNTEAFF.

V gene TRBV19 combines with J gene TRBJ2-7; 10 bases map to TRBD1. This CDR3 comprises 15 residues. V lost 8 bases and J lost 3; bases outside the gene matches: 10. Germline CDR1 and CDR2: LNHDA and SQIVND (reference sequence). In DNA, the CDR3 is TGTGCCAGTCAACGGGACAGGGGAGGCGGCTACGAGCAGTACTTC. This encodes CASQRDRGGGYEQYF. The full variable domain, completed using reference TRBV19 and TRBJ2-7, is DGGITQSPKYLFRKEGQNVTLSCEQNLNHDAMYWYRQDPGQGLRLIYYSQIVNDFQKGDIAEGYSVSREKKESFPLTVTSAQKNPTAFYLCASQRDRGGGYEQYFGPGTRLTVT.

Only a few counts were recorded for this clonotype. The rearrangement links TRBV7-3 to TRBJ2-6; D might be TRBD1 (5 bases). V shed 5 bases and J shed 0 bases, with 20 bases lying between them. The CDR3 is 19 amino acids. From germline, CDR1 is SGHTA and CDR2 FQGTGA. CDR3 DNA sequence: TGTGCCAGCAGCCCCCGCCTGGGGCCGTGGGGCTCTGGGGCCAACGTCCTGACTTTC. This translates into CASSPRLGPWGSGANVLTF.

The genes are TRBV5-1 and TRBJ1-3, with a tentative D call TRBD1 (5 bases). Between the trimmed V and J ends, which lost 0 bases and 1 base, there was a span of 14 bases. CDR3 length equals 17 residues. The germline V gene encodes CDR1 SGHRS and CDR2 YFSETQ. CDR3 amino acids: CASSLAGGDLSGNTIYF. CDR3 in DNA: TGCGCCAGCAGCTTGGCCGGGGGGGATCTTTCTGGAAACACCATATATTTT.

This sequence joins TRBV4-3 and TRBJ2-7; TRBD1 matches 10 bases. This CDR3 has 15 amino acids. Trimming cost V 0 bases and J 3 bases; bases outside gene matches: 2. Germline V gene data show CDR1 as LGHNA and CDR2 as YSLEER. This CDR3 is CASSQDWTGGYEQYF. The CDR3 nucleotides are TGCGCCAGCAGCCAAGATTGGACAGGGGGCTACGAGCAGTACTTC.

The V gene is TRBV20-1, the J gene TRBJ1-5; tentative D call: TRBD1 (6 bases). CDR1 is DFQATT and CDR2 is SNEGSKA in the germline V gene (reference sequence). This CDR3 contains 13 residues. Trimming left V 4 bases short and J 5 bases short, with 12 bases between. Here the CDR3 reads CSATGQLDQPQHF. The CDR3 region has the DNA TGCAGTGCTACGGGACAATTAGATCAGCCCCAGCATTTT.

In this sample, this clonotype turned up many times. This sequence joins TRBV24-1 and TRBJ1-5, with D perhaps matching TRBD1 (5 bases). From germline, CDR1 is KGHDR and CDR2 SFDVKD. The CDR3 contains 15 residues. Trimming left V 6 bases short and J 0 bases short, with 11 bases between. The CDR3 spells CATSQGLTSNQPQHF. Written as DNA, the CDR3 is TGTGCCACCAGTCAGGGACTTACTAGCAATCAGCCCCAGCATTTT.

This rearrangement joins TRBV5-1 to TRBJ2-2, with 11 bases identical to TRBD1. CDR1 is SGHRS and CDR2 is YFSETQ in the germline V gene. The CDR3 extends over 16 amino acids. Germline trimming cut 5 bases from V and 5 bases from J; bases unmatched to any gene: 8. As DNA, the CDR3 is TGCGCCAGCAGTTTTGTCGGACAGGGGGCGACCGGGGAGCTGTTTTTT. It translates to CASSFVGQGATGELFF.

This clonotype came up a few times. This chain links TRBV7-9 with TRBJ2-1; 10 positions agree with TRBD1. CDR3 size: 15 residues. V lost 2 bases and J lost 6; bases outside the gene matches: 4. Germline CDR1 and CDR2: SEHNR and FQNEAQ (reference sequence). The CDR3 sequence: CASSLSGQGRNEQFF. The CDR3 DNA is TGTGCCAGCAGCTTATCGGGACAGGGGCGCAATGAGCAGTTCTTC.

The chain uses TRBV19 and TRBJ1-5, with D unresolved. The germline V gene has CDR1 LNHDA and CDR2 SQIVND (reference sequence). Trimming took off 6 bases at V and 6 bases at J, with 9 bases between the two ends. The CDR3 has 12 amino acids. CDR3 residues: CASRWGSQPQHF. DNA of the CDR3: TGTGCCAGTAGGTGGGGAAGTCAGCCCCAGCATTTT.

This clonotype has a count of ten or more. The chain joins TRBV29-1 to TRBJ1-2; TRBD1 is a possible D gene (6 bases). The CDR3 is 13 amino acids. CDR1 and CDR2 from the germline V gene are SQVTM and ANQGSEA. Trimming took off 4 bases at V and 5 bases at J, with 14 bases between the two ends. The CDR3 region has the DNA TGCAGCGTTGTCGCTCGGCAGGGGTATGGCTACACCTTC. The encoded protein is CSVVARQGYGYTF.

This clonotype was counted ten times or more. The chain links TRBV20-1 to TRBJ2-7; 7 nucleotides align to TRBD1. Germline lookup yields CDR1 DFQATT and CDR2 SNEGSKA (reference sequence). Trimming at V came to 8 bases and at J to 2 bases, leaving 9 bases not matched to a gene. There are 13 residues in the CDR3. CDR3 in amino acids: CSLTLTGAYEQYF. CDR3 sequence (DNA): TGCAGTCTAACCCTCACAGGGGCCTACGAGCAGTACTTC.

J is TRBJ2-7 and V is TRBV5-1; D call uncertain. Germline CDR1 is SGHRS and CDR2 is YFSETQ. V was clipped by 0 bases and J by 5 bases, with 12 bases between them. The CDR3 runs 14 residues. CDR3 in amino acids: CASSLDRPSNEQYF. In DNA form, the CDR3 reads TGCGCCAGCAGCTTGGACAGACCATCCAACGAGCAGTACTTC.

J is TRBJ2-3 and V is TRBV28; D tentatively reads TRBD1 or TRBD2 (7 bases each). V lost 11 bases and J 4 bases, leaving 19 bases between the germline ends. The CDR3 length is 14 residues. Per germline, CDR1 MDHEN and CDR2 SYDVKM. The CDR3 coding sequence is TGTGCCGCAAACCAGGGGGGGCCCCCAGATACGCAGTATTTT. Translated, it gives CAANQGGPPDTQYF. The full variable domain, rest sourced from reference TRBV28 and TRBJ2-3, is DVKVTQSSRYLVKRTGEKVFLECVQDMDHENMFWYRQDPGLGLRLIYFSYDVKMKEKGDIPEGYSVSREKKERFSLILESASTNQTSMYLCAANQGGPPDTQYFGPGTRLTVL.

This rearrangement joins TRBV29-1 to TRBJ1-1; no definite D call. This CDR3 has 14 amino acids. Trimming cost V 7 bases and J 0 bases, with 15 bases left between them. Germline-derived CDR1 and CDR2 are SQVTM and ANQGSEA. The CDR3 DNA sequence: TGCAGCGCCGACCCCTCCAACCTGAACACTGAAGCTTTCTTT. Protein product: CSADPSNLNTEAFF.

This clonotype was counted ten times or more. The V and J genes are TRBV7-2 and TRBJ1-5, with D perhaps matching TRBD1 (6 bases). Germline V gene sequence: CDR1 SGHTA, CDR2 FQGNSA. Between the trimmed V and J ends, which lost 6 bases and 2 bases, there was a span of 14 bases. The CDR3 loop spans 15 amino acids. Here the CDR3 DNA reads TGTGCCAGCAGAATTACAGGGTCGGGCAATCAGCCCCAGCATTTT. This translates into CASRITGSGNQPQHF.

CDR3 coding DNA: TGTGCCAGCGGACCAGGACAGGGGTTGAATACGCAGTATTTT. Translation: CASGPGQGLNTQYF. The chain uses TRBV2 and TRBJ2-3, with 9 bases aligning to TRBD1. Germline V gene lookup returns CDR1 SNHLY and CDR2 FYNNEI. The V segment lost 8 bases and the J segment 7 bases; nucleotides outside the gene matches: 10. The CDR3 length is 14 residues.

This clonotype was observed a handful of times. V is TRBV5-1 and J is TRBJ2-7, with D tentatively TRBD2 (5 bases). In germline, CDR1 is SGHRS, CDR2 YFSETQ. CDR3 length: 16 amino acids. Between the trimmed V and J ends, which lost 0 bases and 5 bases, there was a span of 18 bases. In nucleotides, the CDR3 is TGCGCCAGCAGCTTGGAAGACACTAACGGGGTCAACGAGCAGTACTTC. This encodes CASSLEDTNGVNEQYF.

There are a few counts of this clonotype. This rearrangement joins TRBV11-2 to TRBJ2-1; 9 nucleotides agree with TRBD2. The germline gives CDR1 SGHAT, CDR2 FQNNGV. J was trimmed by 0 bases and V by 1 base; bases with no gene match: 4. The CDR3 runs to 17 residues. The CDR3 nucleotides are TGTGCCAGCAGCTTAGCCGGACTAGCGAGCTCCTACAATGAGCAGTTCTTC. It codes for CASSLAGLASSYNEQFF.

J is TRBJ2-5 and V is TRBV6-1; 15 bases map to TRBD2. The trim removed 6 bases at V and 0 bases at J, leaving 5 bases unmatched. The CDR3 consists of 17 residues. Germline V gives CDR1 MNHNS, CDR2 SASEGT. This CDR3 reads CASRGLAGGRYQETQYF. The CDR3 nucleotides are TGTGCCAGCAGGGGACTAGCGGGGGGCCGGTACCAAGAGACCCAGTACTTC.

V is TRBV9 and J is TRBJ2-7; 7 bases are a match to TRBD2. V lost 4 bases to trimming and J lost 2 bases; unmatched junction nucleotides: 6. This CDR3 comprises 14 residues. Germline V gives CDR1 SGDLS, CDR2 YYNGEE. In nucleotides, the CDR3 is TGTGCCAGCAGCCGAGAGGGAGGGGCCTACGAGCAGTACTTC. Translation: CASSREGGAYEQYF.

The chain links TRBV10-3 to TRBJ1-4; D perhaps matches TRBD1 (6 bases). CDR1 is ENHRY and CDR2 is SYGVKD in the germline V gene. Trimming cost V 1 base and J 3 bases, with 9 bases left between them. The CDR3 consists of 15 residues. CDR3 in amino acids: CAISELGGANEKLFF. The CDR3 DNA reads TGTGCCATCAGTGAGTTAGGGGGAGCTAATGAAAAACTGTTTTTT.